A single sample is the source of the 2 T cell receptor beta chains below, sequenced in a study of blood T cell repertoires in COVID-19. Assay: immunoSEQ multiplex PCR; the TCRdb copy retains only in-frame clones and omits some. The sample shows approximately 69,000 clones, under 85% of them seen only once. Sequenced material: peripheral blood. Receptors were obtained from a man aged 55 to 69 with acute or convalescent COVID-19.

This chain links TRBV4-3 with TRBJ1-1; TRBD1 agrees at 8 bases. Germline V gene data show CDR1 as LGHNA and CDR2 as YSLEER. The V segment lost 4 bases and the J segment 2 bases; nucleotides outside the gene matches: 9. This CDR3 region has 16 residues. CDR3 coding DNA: TGCGCCAGCAGCCCCACCAGGACAGGGACTAACACTGAAGCTTTCTTT. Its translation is CASSPTRTGTNTEAFF.

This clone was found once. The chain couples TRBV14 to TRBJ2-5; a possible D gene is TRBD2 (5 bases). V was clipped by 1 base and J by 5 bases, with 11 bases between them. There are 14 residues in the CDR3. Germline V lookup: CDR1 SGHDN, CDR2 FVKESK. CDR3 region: CASSQAIRGETQYF. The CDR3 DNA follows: TGTGCCAGCAGCCAAGCCATAAGAGGGGAGACCCAGTACTTC.